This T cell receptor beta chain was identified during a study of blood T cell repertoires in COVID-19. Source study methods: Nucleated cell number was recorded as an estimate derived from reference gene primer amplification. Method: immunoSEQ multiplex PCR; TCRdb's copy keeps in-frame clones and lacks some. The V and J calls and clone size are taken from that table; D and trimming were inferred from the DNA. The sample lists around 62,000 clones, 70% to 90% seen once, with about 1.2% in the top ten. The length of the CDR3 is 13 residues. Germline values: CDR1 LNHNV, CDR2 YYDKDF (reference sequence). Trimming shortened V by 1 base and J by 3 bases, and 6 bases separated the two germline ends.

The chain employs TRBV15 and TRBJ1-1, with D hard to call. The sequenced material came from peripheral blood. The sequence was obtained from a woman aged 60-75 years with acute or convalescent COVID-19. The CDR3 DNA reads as TGTGCCACCAGCAGAGTGTCGGACACTGAAGCTTTCTTT. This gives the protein CATSRVSDTEAFF. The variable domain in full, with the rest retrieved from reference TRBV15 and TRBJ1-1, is DAMVIQNPRYQVTQFGKPVTLSCSQTLNHNVMYWYQQKSSQAPKLLFHYYDKDFNNEADTPDNFQSRRPNTSFCFLDIRSPGLGDTAMYLCATSRVSDTEAFFGQGTRLTVV.